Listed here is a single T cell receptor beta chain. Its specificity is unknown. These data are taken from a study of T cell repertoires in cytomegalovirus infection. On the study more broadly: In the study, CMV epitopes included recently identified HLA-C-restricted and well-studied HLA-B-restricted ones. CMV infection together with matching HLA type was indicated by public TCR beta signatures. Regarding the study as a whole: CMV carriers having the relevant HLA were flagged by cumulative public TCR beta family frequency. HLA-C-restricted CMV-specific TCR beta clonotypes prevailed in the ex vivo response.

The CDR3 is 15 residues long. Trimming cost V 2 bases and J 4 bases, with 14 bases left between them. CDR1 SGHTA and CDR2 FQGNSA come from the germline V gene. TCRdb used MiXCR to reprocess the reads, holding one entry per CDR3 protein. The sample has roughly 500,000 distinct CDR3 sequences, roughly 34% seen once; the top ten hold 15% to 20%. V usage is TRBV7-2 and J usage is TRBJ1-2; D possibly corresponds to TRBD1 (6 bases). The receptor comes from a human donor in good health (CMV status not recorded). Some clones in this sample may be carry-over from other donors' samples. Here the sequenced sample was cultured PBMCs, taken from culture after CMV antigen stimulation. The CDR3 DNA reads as TGTGCCAGCAGCTTATCCAGACAGGCCGTCTATGGCTACACCTTC. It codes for CASSLSRQAVYGYTF.